This T cell receptor beta chain was captured by sequencing in a study of blood T cell repertoires in COVID-19. About the study: The study drew acute and convalescent COVID-19 samples from the United States, Italy and Spain. In each case, the material was cDNA or gDNA derived from T cells, B-cell-depleted T cells, or PBMCs.

Germline CDR1 is SEHNR and CDR2 is FQNEAQ (reference sequence). The CDR3 totals 15 residues. V lost 5 bases and J 3 bases, leaving 16 bases between the germline ends. In the authors' methods: Using reference gene primer amplification, nucleated cell counts were estimated. Produced via immunoSEQ multiplex PCR; TCRdb's table is partial and in-frame only. V, J and clone size are those of that table, while D and trimming were read from the DNA. The sample includes approximately 140,000 clones, roughly 76% seen only once; the top ten take roughly 7.7%. This rearrangement joins TRBV7-9 to TRBJ1-1, with a possible D match to TRBD1 (6 bases). The clonotype comes from a human donor with acute or convalescent COVID-19. The donor label of this sample is uncertain. The sample comprised peripheral blood. This chain's CDR3 is CASSPRGAEDTEAFF. The CDR3 DNA follows: TGTGCCAGCAGCCCCCGGGGGGCTGAGGACACTGAAGCTTTCTTT.